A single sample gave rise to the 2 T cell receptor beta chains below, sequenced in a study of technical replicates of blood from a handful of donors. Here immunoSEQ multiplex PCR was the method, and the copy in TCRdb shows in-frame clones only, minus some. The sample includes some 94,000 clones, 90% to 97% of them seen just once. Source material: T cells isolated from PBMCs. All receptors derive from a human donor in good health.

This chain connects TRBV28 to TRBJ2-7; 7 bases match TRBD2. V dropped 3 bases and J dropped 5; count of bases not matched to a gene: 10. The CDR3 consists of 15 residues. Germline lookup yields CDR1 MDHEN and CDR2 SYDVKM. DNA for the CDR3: TGTGCCAGCAGTTTGGGATTTGCGGGAGACCACGAGCAGTACTTC. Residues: CASSLGFAGDHEQYF.

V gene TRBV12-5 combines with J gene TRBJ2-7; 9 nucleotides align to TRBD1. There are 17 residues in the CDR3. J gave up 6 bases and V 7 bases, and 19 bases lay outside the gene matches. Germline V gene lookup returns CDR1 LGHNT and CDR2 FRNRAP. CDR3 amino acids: CASAVRGDREKIGEQYF. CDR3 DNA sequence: TGTGCTAGTGCCGTTAGGGGGGACAGGGAAAAGATCGGCGAGCAGTACTTC.